Sequencing of this TCR beta chain was carried out in a study of T-cell memory formation after mild COVID-19. About the research overall: TCR clusters largely stayed donor specific.

Deletions cut 2 bases from V and 4 bases from J, with 14 bases between. CDR1 and CDR2 (germline): SGHRS, YFSETQ. The CDR3 has 15 amino acids. Findings of the study overall: Unconfirmed was the SARS-CoV-2 specificity of second-wave clones that peaked on day 37.

In this sample, this clonotype turned up a few times. No antigen is known for it. TCRdb used MiXCR to reprocess the 5' RACE reads, holding one entry per CDR3 protein. The sample lists some 280,000 distinct CDR3 sequences, 15% to 20% occurring once. The sequenced sample was PBMCs or a T cell subset sorted from them (not recorded which). The sequence was collected from a man in his late teens or twenties who had mild COVID-19 (a few samples of this study predate the infection). Cell type and time point are not known. This sequence joins TRBV5-1 and TRBJ2-3, with a weak D call TRBD1 (5 bases). CDR3 in amino acids: CASSLRQGYADTQYF. The CDR3 DNA follows: TGCGCCAGCAGCTTACGCCAGGGATACGCAGATACGCAGTATTTT.